Described below is a single T cell receptor beta chain sequence and its context. Its specificity is not known. This specimen comes from a study of shared clonotypes between healthy human individuals. About the research overall: A couple of female and a few male donors aged 18 to 49 were enrolled. Study observations and caveats: Unshared clonotypes carried lower generation probabilities than those common to all four donors.

Naive CD8 populations comprised CD45RO-negative cells positively selected for CCR7, excluding terminally differentiated effector memory CD45RA+ cells. Deep-level running was used for the assay. Investigators spread the genomic DNA of each subset evenly over several immunoSEQ plates. Generated by immunoSEQ multiplex PCR, the TCRdb table keeps only in-frame clones and is missing some. The table includes millions of clones, about 92% detected once. Trimming removed 5 bases from V and 3 bases from J; junction bases left unmatched: 7. The germline CDR1 and CDR2 sequences are SGHKS and YYEKEE (reference sequence). This CDR3 is 15 amino acids long.

The TCR was taken from a man between 18 and 35 years old in good health. Some clones in this sample may be carry-over from other donors' samples. The chain is built from TRBV5-5 and TRBJ1-4, with TRBD1 identical over 7 bases. Specimen: naive CD8+ T cells from PBMCs. The CDR3 region is CASRARGTANEKLFF. The CDR3 nucleotides read TGTGCCAGCAGAGCTAGGGGGACAGCTAATGAAAAACTGTTTTTT. Filled out from reference TRBV5-5 and TRBJ1-4, the complete variable domain reads DAGVTQSPTHLIKTRGQQVTLRCSPISGHKSVSWYQQVLGQGPQFIFQYYEKEERGRGNFPDRFSARQFPNYSSELNVNALLLGDSALYLCASRARGTANEKLFFGSGTQLSVL.